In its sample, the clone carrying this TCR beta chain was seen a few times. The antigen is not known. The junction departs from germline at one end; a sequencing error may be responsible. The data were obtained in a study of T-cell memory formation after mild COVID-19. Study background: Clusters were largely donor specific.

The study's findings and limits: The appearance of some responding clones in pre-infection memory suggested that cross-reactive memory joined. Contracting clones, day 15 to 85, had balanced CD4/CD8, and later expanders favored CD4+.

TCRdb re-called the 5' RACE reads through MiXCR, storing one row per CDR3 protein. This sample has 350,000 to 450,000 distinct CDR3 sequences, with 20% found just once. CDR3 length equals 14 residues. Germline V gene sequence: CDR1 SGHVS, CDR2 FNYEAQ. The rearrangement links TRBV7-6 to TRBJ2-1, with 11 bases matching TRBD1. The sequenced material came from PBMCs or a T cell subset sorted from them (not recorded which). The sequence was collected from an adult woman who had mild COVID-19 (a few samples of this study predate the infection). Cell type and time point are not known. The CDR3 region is CASSLGQGAHGQFF. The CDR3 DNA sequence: TGTGCCAGCAGTTTAGGACAGGGGGCGCATGGGCAGTTCTTC.